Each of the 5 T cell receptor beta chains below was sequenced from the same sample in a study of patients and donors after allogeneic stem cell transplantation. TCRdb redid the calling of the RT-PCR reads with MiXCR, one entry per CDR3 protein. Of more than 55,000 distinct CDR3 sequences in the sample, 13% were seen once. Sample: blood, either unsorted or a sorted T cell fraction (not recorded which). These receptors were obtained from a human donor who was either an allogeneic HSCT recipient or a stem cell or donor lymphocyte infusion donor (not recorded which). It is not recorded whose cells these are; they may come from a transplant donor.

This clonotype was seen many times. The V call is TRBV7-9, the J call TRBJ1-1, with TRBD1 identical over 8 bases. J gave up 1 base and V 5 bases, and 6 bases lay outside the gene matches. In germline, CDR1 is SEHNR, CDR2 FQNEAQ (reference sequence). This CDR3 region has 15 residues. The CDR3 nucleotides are TGTGCCAGCAGCCAACGACAGGGGTCGAACACTGAAGCTTTCTTT. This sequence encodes CASSQRQGSNTEAFF.

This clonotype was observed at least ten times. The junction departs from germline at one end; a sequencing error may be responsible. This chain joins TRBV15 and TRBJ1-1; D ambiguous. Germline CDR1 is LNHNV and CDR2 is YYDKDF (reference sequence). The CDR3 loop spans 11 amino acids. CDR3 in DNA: TGTGCCACCAGCAGAGATTCAGTTCAGTACTTT. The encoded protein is CATSRDSVQYF.

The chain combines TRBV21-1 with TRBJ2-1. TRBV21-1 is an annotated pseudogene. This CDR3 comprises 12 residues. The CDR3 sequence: CASSSSHNEQFF. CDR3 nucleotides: TGTGCCAGCAGCTCGTCTCACAATGAGCAGTTCTTC.

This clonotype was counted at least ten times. CDR3 nucleotides: TGCGCCAGCAGCTTGCTCTCAGGGTCTACTGAAGCTTTCTTT. Protein product: CASSLLSGSTEAFF. The genes are TRBV5-1 and TRBJ1-1, with D possibly matching TRBD1 (5 bases). The ends were cut back, 1 base at V and 5 bases at J, with 12 bases in the middle. The CDR3 loop spans 14 amino acids. The V gene's germline CDR1 is SGHRS and CDR2 YFSETQ.

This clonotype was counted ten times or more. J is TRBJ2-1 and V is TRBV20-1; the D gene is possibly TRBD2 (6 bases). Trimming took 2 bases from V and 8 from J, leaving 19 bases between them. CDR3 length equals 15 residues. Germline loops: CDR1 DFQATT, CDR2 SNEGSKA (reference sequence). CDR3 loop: CSARLSGDGLDEQFF. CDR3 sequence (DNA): TGCAGTGCTAGACTGTCGGGGGATGGTCTGGATGAGCAGTTCTTC.